The 13 T cell receptor beta chains below come from one sample, sequenced in a study of shared clonotypes between healthy human individuals. Generated by immunoSEQ multiplex PCR, the TCRdb table keeps only in-frame clones and is missing some. Of some 2.1 million clones listed, 93% are singletons. Naive CD8 cells were CD45RO-negative, positively selected for CCR7, excluding terminally differentiated effector memory CD45RA+ cells. Sequencing was done on a sample of naive CD8+ T cells from PBMCs. The receptors derive from a man aged 18 to 35 in good health. Some clones in this sample may be carry-over from other donors' samples.

In regard to this clone: The same CDR3 is also encoded by other DNA sequences in this sample. This chain joins TRBV5-4 and TRBJ2-7; TRBD1 aligns across 11 bases. V lost 3 bases, J lost 2 bases, and 1 base stayed unmatched. The CDR3 consists of 14 residues. From germline, CDR1 is SGHNT and CDR2 YYREEE (reference sequence). CDR3 protein: CASSWDRGTYEQYF. CDR3 DNA sequence: TGTGCCAGCAGCTGGGACAGGGGGACCTACGAGCAGTACTTC.

V gene TRBV13 combines with J gene TRBJ1-1; D perhaps matches TRBD1 (5 bases). Germline V gene lookup returns CDR1 PRHDT and CDR2 FYEKMQ (reference sequence). There are 13 residues in the CDR3. Between the trimmed V and J ends, which lost 8 bases and 3 bases, there was a span of 13 bases. CDR3 sequence reads: CASALGRDTEAFF. The CDR3 DNA follows: TGTGCCAGCGCTCTAGGCAGGGACACTGAAGCTTTCTTT.

The rearrangement links TRBV30 to TRBJ1-1, with TRBD1 matching over 7 bases. Per the germline V gene, CDR1 is GTSNPN and CDR2 is SVGIG (reference sequence). The CDR3 runs to 10 residues. Germline trimming cut 5 bases from V and 11 bases from J; bases unmatched to any gene: 5. The CDR3 spells CAWGGTAAFF. CDR3 bases: TGTGCCTGGGGCGGGACAGCGGCTTTCTTT.

This clone was seen only once. The chain joins TRBV7-9 to TRBJ2-7; no definite D call. With 3 bases removed from V and 5 bases from J, the gap between germline ends came to 14 bases. Germline CDR1 SEHNR, CDR2 FQNEAQ (reference sequence). The CDR3 loop spans 14 amino acids. CDR3 nucleotides: TGTGCCAGCAGCTTGGTGAACAGTGAGGACGAGCAGTACTTC. This encodes CASSLVNSEDEQYF.

The chain has TRBV6-5 and TRBJ2-5; D remains ambiguous. The end of the DNA aligns better with TRBJ2-7, so the J call may be wrong. Germline assignment: CDR1 MNHEY and CDR2 SVGAGI. The CDR3 runs 16 residues. The CDR3 here is CASSYSISQTSYEQYF. The CDR3 DNA is TGTGCCAGCAGTTACTCGATTTCGCAGACCTCCTACGAGCAGTACTTC.

This chain joins TRBV7-8 and TRBJ2-1, with 10 bases that match TRBD1. This CDR3 is 16 amino acids long. CDR1 is SGHVS, CDR2 FQNEAQ, per germline. J gave up 6 bases and V 5 bases, and 10 bases lay outside the gene matches. CDR3 sequence (DNA): TGTGCCAGCAGCATGACCGGGACAGGGGTTGCCAATGAGCAGTTCTTC. Its translation: CASSMTGTGVANEQFF.

V usage is TRBV7-9 and J usage is TRBJ2-2; D unresolved. The germline V and J ends were trimmed by 7 bases and 6 bases, with 3 bases remaining between them. CDR3 size: 10 residues. Germline lookup yields CDR1 SEHNR and CDR2 FQNEAQ (reference sequence). The CDR3: CASKSGELFF. In nucleotides, the CDR3 is TGTGCCAGCAAGTCCGGGGAGCTGTTTTTT.

A note on this clone: The identical CDR3 is also encoded by other nucleotide sequences in the sample. V is TRBV19 and J is TRBJ2-3; no clear D. Germline V lookup: CDR1 LNHDA, CDR2 SQIVND (reference sequence). The V end lost 7 bases, the J end lost 2 bases, and 4 bases lay between the germline ends. The CDR3 spans 11 residues. The CDR3 coding sequence is TGTGCCAGTACTTCCACAGATACGCAGTATTTT. Residues: CASTSTDTQYF.

The rearrangement uses TRBV28 and TRBJ1-2; possible D gene TRBD1, 5 bases. The CDR3 consists of 15 residues. With 3 bases removed from V and 4 bases from J, the gap between germline ends came to 15 bases. Germline V gene lookup returns CDR1 MDHEN and CDR2 SYDVKM. The chain's CDR3 is CASSFSRARGYGYTF. CDR3 nucleotides: TGTGCCAGCAGTTTCAGCAGGGCAAGAGGCTATGGCTACACCTTC.

The chain recombines TRBV2 with TRBJ2-7, with TRBD1 matching over 7 bases. The V gene end was trimmed by 4 bases and the J gene end by 3 bases; junction bases not matched to a gene: 6. The CDR3 runs to 14 residues. Germline loops: CDR1 SNHLY, CDR2 FYNNEI. The CDR3 DNA follows: TGTGCCAGCAGTGCGAGGGACAGACTCTACGAGCAGTACTTC. Protein sequence: CASSARDRLYEQYF.

This chain links TRBV10-3 with TRBJ2-6, with a tentative D call TRBD1 (5 bases). Germline CDR1 is ENHRY and CDR2 is SYGVKD. Trimming stripped 7 bases from V and 1 base from J, with 20 bases between. The CDR3 spans 18 residues. Written as DNA, the CDR3 is TGTGCCATCAAAGAGGAGCCCAGGACAAAATCTGGGGCCAACGTCCTGACTTTC. This gives the protein CAIKEEPRTKSGANVLTF.

The rearrangement uses TRBV6-6 and TRBJ2-7, with TRBD1 as a possible D gene (6 bases). The CDR3 runs 15 residues. Trimming removed 4 bases at V and 3 bases at J, with 16 bases between. The germline V gene has CDR1 MNHNY and CDR2 SVGAGI (reference sequence). The CDR3: CASSSPRQESYEQYF. CDR3 DNA: TGTGCCAGCAGTTCCCCCCGACAGGAAAGCTACGAGCAGTACTTC.

V usage is TRBV10-3 and J usage is TRBJ1-5; a possible D gene is TRBD1 (5 bases). CDR1 ENHRY and CDR2 SYGVKD come from the germline V gene. Between the trimmed V and J ends, which lost 0 bases and 5 bases, there was a span of 29 bases. The CDR3 contains 21 residues. CDR3 sequence: CAISESRLRGADASVDQPQHF. The DNA of the CDR3 is TGTGCCATCAGTGAGTCGAGGTTGAGAGGGGCAGATGCTAGCGTGGATCAGCCCCAGCATTTT.